This T cell receptor beta chain was sequenced in a study of radiotherapy plus CTLA-4 blockade in lung cancer. Germline assignment: CDR1 LNHDA and CDR2 SQIVND (reference sequence). V gave up 7 bases and J gave up 5 bases, with 20 bases separating them. This CDR3 region has 16 residues. Study-wide findings and caveats: Together with interferon-beta, which increased in serum after radiation, early dynamic changes in blood T cell clones were reportedly the best predictors of response.

With respect to this clone: What it recognizes is unknown.

Chemo-refractory metastatic non-small-cell lung cancer patients underwent focal radiation alongside CTLA-4 blockade with ipilimumab. The table came from immunoSEQ multiplex PCR; TCRdb's copy has only in-frame clones and leaves some out. The top ten clones hold around 0.79% of a sample with approximately 90,000 clones, around four fifths of them seen once. The TCR sequence derives from a human donor with non-small cell lung cancer who had stable disease on radiotherapy plus ipilimumab. This specimen consisted of peripheral blood, obtained from a patient treated with radiotherapy plus ipilimumab. V usage is TRBV19 and J usage is TRBJ2-2, with D perhaps TRBD2 (6 bases). This chain's CDR3 is CASMGLWRERTGELFF. CDR3 nucleotide sequence: TGTGCCAGTATGGGGTTATGGCGGGAACGGACCGGGGAGCTGTTTTTT.